The rows below give T cell receptor beta chains drawn from one sample of a study of blood T cell repertoires in COVID-19. Data came from immunoSEQ multiplex PCR; TCRdb stores just in-frame clones and leaves some out. The data hold 150,000 to 200,000 clones, with around 90% observed a single time. Sequencing was performed on peripheral blood. These receptors all come from a human donor in a cohort sampled during active COVID-19. Both conserved end residues are part of each CDR3. Fields, in order: V gene, CDR3 protein.

TRBV4-1 CASSARGNEQFF
TRBV5-4 CASSLGRDRADEQFF
TRBV11-3 CASSLRAGTASYEQYF
TRBV5-5 CASSRRRSRDSNEKLFF
TRBV11-2 CASSSGQESSGNTIYF
TRBV30 CAWKAGGWTGELFF
TRBV27 CASSSDRNYGYTF
TRBV10-3 CAISDPPGQGNYGYTF
TRBV11-1 CASSLAGISGRAIEQFF
TRBV4-3 CASSPHTGTGGVPFF
TRBV18 CVSSPWERTLANYGYTF
TRBV6-6 CASSSYASGGVNEQFF
TRBV6-5 CASSRDGRTGHEQFF
TRBV5-6 CASSLGQKANYGYTF
TRBV4-3 CASSPKGLAGGRIDTQYF
TRBV5-1 CASSLVQVGQETQYF
TRBV5-6 CASSLLSGYNEQFF
TRBV7-9 CASSLPLGTAEKLFF
TRBV18 CASSLAGASNQPQHF
TRBV5-6 CASSLVSGRPYEQYF
TRBV5-4 CASSPNNQETQYF
TRBV18 CASSPSSGSETQYF
TRBV24-1 CATSDLGGGNTGELFF
TRBV2 CASIRGPNTEAFF